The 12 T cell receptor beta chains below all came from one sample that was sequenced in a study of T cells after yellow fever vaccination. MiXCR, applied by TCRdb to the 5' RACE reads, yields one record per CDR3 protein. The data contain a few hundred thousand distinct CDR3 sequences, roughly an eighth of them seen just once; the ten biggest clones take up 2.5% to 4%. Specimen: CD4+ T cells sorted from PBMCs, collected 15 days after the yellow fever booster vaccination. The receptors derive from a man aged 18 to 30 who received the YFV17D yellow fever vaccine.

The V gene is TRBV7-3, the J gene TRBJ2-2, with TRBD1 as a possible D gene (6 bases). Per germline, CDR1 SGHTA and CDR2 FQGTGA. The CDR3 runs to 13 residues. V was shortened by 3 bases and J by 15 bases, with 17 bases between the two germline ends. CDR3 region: CASSFVEGDKMFF. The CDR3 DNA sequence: TGTGCCAGCAGCTTCGTGGAAGGGGACAAGATGTTTTTT.

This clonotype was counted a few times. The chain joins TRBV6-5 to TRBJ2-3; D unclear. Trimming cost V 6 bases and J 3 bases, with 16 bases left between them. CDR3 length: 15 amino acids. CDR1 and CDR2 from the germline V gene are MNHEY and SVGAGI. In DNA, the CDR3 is TGTGCCAGCAGCCTTACCTGGGTTCAGACAGATACGCAGTATTTT. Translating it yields CASSLTWVQTDTQYF.

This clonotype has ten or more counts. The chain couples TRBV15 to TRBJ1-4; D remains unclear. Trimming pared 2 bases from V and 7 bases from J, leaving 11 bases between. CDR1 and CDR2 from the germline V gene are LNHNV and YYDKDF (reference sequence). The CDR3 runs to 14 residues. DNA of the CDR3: TGTGCCACCAGCAGAAACGCTGGGGTTGAAAAACTGTTTTTT. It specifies CATSRNAGVEKLFF.

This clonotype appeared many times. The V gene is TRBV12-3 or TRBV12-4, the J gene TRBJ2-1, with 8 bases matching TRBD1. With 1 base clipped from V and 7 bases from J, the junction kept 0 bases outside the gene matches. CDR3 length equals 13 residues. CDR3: CASSLGTGNEQFF. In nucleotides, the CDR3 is TGTGCCAGCAGTTTAGGGACAGGGAATGAGCAGTTCTTC.

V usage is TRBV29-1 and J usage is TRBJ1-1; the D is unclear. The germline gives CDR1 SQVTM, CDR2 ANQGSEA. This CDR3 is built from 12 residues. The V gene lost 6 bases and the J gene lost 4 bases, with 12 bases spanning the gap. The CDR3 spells CSVLTVPTEAFF. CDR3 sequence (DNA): TGCAGCGTGCTCACAGTTCCCACTGAAGCTTTCTTT.

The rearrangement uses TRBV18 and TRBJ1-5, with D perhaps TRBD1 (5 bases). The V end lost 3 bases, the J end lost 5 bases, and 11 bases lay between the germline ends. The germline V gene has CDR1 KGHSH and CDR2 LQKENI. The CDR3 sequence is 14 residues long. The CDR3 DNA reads TGTGCCAGCTCACCCGGGGGGACGGATCAGCCCCAGCATTTT. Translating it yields CASSPGGTDQPQHF.

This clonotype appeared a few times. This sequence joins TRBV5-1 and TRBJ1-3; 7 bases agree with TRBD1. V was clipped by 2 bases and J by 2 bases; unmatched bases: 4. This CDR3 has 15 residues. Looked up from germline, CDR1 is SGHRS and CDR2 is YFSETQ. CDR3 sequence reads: CASSFGDRPGNTIYF. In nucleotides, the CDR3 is TGCGCCAGCAGCTTCGGGGACAGACCTGGAAACACCATATATTTT.

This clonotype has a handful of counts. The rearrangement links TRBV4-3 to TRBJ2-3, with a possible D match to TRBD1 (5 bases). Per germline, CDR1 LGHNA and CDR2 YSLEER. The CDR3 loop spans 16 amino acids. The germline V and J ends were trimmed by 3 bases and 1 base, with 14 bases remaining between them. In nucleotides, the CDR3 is TGCGCCAGCAGCCACCACATCGGCAGGGGCACAGATACGCAGTATTTT. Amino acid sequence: CASSHHIGRGTDTQYF.

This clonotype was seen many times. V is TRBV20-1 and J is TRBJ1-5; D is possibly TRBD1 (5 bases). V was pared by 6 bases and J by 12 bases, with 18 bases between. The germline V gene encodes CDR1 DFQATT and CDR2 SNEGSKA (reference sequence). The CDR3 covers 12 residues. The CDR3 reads CSARGQNPSQHF. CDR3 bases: TGCAGTGCCCGCGGACAAAATCCCAGCCAGCATTTT.

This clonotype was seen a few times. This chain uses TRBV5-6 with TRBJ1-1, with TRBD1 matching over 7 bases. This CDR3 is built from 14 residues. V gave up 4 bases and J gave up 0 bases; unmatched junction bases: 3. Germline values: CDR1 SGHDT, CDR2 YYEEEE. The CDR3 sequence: CASSGDSLNTEAFF. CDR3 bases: TGTGCCAGCAGCGGGGACAGTTTGAACACTGAAGCTTTCTTT.

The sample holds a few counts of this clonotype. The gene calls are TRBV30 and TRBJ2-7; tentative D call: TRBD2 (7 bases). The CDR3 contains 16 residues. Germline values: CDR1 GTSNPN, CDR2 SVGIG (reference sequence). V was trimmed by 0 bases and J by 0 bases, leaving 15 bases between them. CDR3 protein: CAWSVDAGAISYEQYF. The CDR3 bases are TGTGCCTGGAGTGTCGATGCGGGGGCCATCTCCTACGAGCAGTACTTC. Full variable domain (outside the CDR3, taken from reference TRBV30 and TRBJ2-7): SQTIHQWPATLVQPVGSPLSLECTVEGTSNPNLYWYRQAAGRGLQLLFYSVGIGQISSEVPQNLSASRPQDRQFILSSKKLLLSDSGFYLCAWSVDAGAISYEQYFGPGTRLTVT.

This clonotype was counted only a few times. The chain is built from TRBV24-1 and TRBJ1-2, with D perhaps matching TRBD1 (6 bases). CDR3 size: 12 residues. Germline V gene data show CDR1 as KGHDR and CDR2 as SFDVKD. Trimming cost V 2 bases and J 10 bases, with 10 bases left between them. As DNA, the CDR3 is TGTGCCACCAGTGATTCAGGGGACCTCTACACCTTC. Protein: CATSDSGDLYTF.